This is a list of T cell receptor beta chains from one sample in a study of T cell clonotyping in hematopoietic cell transplantation. Clones were sequenced by immunoSEQ multiplex PCR, and TCRdb holds only the in-frame ones, with some missing. The data contain 15,000 to 25,000 clones, 70% to 85% of them singletons. Sequencing used peripheral blood mononuclear cells. The receptors were gathered from a man in his sixties in good health. Some clones in this sample may be carry-over from other donors' samples. The CDR3 runs from the conserved cysteine through the conserved F or W. The D gene is left open where the match is weak. Size is stated for part of the rows, as once, few or many counts, or as a class when the clone is expanded.

d_call	v_call	j_call	cdr3_length	clone_size	cdr3_nt	cdr3_aa
.	TRBV10-3	TRBJ2-7	16	once	TGTGCCATCAGTGAGTCTAGGGGGAGCCTCTCCTACGAGCAGTACTTC	CAISESRGSLSYEQYF
.	TRBV11-2	TRBJ2-7	15	once	TGTGCCAGCAGCCCAGCGGGCGGAGGGGTCTACGAGCAGTACTTC	CASSPAGGGVYEQYF
.	TRBV4-1	TRBJ1-1	15	once	TGCGCCAGCAGCCGGACCGAGGGTGGAGGTTGGGAAGCTTTCTTT	CASSRTEGGGWEAFF
.	TRBV10-3	TRBJ1-3	17	.	TGTGCCATCAGTGAGACGACGCAGTACGTCTCTGGAAACACCATATATTTT	CAISETTQYVSGNTIYF
.	TRBV11-3	TRBJ2-7	14	.	TGTGCCAGCAGCGCGGACAGTCTTTACTACGAGCAGTACTTC	CASSADSLYYEQYF
.	TRBV6-5	TRBJ2-6	15	.	TGTGCCAGCAGCGTTCAAAACTCTGGGGCCAACGTCCTGACTTTC	CASSVQNSGANVLTF
TRBD2	TRBV5-1	TRBJ2-7	14	.	TGCGCCAGCAGCGGTAGCGGGAGCTCCTACGAGCAGTACTTC	CASSGSGSSYEQYF
TRBD1	TRBV6-6	TRBJ1-5	16	.	TGTGCCAGCAGTTACGGTCGGGACAGGGTCAATCAGCCCCAGCATTTT	CASSYGRDRVNQPQHF
TRBD1	TRBV7-2	TRBJ1-4	14	.	TGTGCCAGCAGCTTAGCCCGGGACAGTGAAAAACTGTTTTTT	CASSLARDSEKLFF
TRBD2	TRBV6-5	TRBJ2-3	13	.	TGTGCCAGCAGGCCCGGGGGGGCGAATACGCAGTATTTT	CASRPGGANTQYF
.	TRBV6-6	TRBJ2-7	13	.	TGTGCCAGCAGTTATGGCCGCTACTACGAGCAGTACTTC	CASSYGRYYEQYF
.	TRBV9	TRBJ2-1	13	few	TGTGCCAGCAGCCTCGACACCTACAATGAGCAGTTCTTC	CASSLDTYNEQFF
TRBD2	TRBV30	TRBJ2-7	13	.	TGTGCCTGGACCCCGGGACTAGCAGGGGAGCAGTACTTC	CAWTPGLAGEQYF
.	TRBV28	TRBJ1-1	15	once	TGTGCCAGCAGTTTCAGGGTTAGTGGGAACACTGAAGCTTTCTTT	CASSFRVSGNTEAFF
.	TRBV5-1	TRBJ1-4	14	.	TGCGCCAGCTTACTCAACCCGGGGGATGAAAAACTGTTTTTT	CASLLNPGDEKLFF
.	TRBV5-6	TRBJ2-7	14	.	TGCGCCAGCAGCTTTCTAGCAGATTCCTACGAGCAGTACTTC	CASSFLADSYEQYF
TRBD1	TRBV19	TRBJ2-7	15	.	TGTGCCAGTACCTACCGGACAGGTGCGACCTACGAGCAGTACTTC	CASTYRTGATYEQYF
TRBD1	TRBV11-2	TRBJ2-7	14	.	TGTGCCAGCAGCTCCCTCGGGACAGCCTACGAGCAGTACTTC	CASSSLGTAYEQYF
TRBD1	TRBV7-3	TRBJ2-5	15	few	TGTGCCAGCAGCCCGACCGGGACAGGGAAAGAGACCCAGTACTTC	CASSPTGTGKETQYF
.	TRBV14	TRBJ1-2	10	.	TGTGCCAGCAGCCAACGTGGCTACACCTTC	CASSQRGYTF
TRBD1	TRBV30	TRBJ1-5	14	.	TGTGCCTGGAGTCGGACAGGGTTCGGGCAGCCCCAGCATTTT	CAWSRTGFGQPQHF
.	TRBV6-6	TRBJ2-3	13	.	TGTGCCAGCGGTGGGGGGCGGCTTGATACGCAGTATTTT	CASGGGRLDTQYF
.	TRBV7-6	TRBJ1-2	15	.	TGTGCCAGCAGCTCCGGGGGCTACAGGTCCCATGGCTACACCTTC	CASSSGGYRSHGYTF
.	TRBV30	TRBJ1-2	13	few	TGTGCCTGGTCCCTGGGGAGGGGGAAGGGCTACACCTTC	CAWSLGRGKGYTF
.	TRBV4-1	TRBJ2-2	15	.	TGCGCCAGCAGCCAGGGATCGTGGAACACCGGGGAGCTGTTTTTT	CASSQGSWNTGELFF
TRBD2	TRBV7-3	TRBJ2-2	17	.	TGTGCCAGCAGCTTAGCGGTAGCGGGAGCGAACACCGGGGAGCTGTTTTTT	CASSLAVAGANTGELFF
.	TRBV7-9	TRBJ1-2	15	few	TGTGCCAGCAGCTGGCACCGGGACCCTCTCTATGGCTACACCTTC	CASSWHRDPLYGYTF
.	TRBV5-6	TRBJ2-2	12	few	TGTGCCAGCAGCTGGAGTTCCGGGGAGCTGTTTTTT	CASSWSSGELFF
.	TRBV6-5	TRBJ2-7	16	once	TGTGCCAGCAGTTACTCGAGCGGACAGATAGACTACGAGCAGTACTTC	CASSYSSGQIDYEQYF
.	TRBV30	TRBJ2-1	12	.	TGTGCCTGGAGTCCTCCTACGGGTGAGCAGTTCTTC	CAWSPPTGEQFF
TRBD1	TRBV4-1	TRBJ1-5	15	medium-sized	TGCGCCAGCAGCCCGACAGGGGGCGAGGGACAGCCCCAGCATTTT	CASSPTGGEGQPQHF
.	TRBV28	TRBJ1-2	14	.	TGTGCCAGCAGTTTGGAGGGAGAGGGCTATGGCTACACCTTC	CASSLEGEGYGYTF
.	TRBV6-5	TRBJ2-7	14	.	TGTGCCAGCGGAGACTCCCCCCCTCACTACGAGCAGTACTTC	CASGDSPPHYEQYF
.	TRBV6-6	TRBJ1-2	15	.	TGTGCCAGCAGCCCCCAACTAACAGGAAACTATGGCTACACCTTC	CASSPQLTGNYGYTF
.	TRBV7-9	TRBJ2-7	12	few	TGTGCCAGCAGCTTAAGTTTGTACGAGCAGTACTTC	CASSLSLYEQYF
TRBD1	TRBV6-5	TRBJ2-7	14	.	TGTGCCAGCAGTTACGGACAGGGGGCCTACGAGCAGTACTTC	CASSYGQGAYEQYF
.	TRBV5-4	TRBJ2-7	13	.	TGTGCCAGCAGCTTGGGGCAGGGTAAAAAGCAGTACTTC	CASSLGQGKKQYF
.	TRBV4-3	TRBJ1-1	15	.	TGCGCCAGCAGCCAAGATCCAAGGGGAAACACTGAAGCTTTCTTT	CASSQDPRGNTEAFF
.	TRBV14	TRBJ1-4	16	.	TGTGCCAGCAGCCAAGTTCAGGGCGCAACTAATGAAAAACTGTTTTTT	CASSQVQGATNEKLFF
.	TRBV6-6	TRBJ2-7	14	.	TGTGCCAGCAGTGGCAGGGGTGGGACCTACGAGCAGTACTTC	CASSGRGGTYEQYF
TRBD1	TRBV19	TRBJ1-4	18	.	TGTGCCAGTAGTCCTCGGACAGGGGGCGGAGGAACTAATGAAAAACTGTTTTTT	CASSPRTGGGGTNEKLFF
.	TRBV7-3	TRBJ2-1	13	.	TGTGCCAGCAGCTTAAATTCAGCCCATGAGCAGTTCTTC	CASSLNSAHEQFF
.	TRBV25-1	TRBJ1-2	12	.	TGTGCCAGCAGTGAATTGGTCTATGGCTACACCTTC	CASSELVYGYTF
TRBD1	TRBV6-6	TRBJ1-1	15	.	TGTGCCAGCAGTAGGCCGGGACAGAAGAACACTGAAGCTTTCTTT	CASSRPGQKNTEAFF
TRBD2	TRBV13	TRBJ2-1	16	.	TGTGCCAGCAGCCCAATGACTAGCGGGGGTCCCAATGAGCAGTTCTTC	CASSPMTSGGPNEQFF
.	TRBV30	TRBJ1-2	14	.	TGTGCCTGGAGCCCCCCGGGTACTAACTATGGCTACACCTTC	CAWSPPGTNYGYTF
.	TRBV5-4	TRBJ1-5	14	.	TGTGCCAGCAGCTTGGACAGGAACAATCAGCCCCAGCATTTT	CASSLDRNNQPQHF
TRBD2	TRBV14	TRBJ2-2	17	.	TGTGCCAGCAGCCGTCAGGGCGGGGGACCCTCGGGCGGGGAGCTGTTTTTT	CASSRQGGGPSGGELFF
.	TRBV7-8	TRBJ2-7	12	.	TGTGCCAGCAGCCCTAGACCTACGAGGCGGTACTTC	CASSPRPTRRYF
TRBD2	TRBV4-3	TRBJ2-3	16	.	TGCGCCAGCAGCCCTACCAGCGGGGGCCGCACAGATACGCAGTATTTT	CASSPTSGGRTDTQYF
TRBD1	TRBV6-1	TRBJ1-1	16	.	TGTGCCAGCAGTGTCGCACAGGGGGCAGGGAACACTGAAGCTTTCTTT	CASSVAQGAGNTEAFF
TRBD1	TRBV5-6	TRBJ1-5	15	.	TGTGCCAGCAGTATATGGGGGCAGGGGGTTCAGCCCCAGCATTTT	CASSIWGQGVQPQHF
.	TRBV29-1	TRBJ2-3	13	.	TGCAGCGTTGAAAGGGGGGCTGGGGATACGCAGTATTTT	CSVERGAGDTQYF